A single sample is the source of the 27 T cell receptor beta chains below, sequenced in a study of T cell responses to AZD1222 COVID-19 vaccine. Clones were read by immunoSEQ multiplex PCR, and TCRdb kept only the in-frame ones, dropping some. In the table there are more than 80,000 clones, 70% to 90% of which are singletons. Specimen: peripheral blood, collected 28 days after the second AZD1222 dose. Every receptor here comes from an adult who received the AZD1222 COVID-19 vaccine.

The gene calls are TRBV7-2 and TRBJ2-3; 7 bases align to TRBD2. From germline, CDR1 is SGHTA and CDR2 FQGNSA. This CDR3 has 14 residues. V lost 6 bases and J lost 0; bases outside the gene matches: 3. DNA of the CDR3: TGTGCCAGCAGGGGAGCGGGGAGCACAGATACGCAGTATTTT. It translates to CASRGAGSTDTQYF.

The chain links TRBV27 to TRBJ2-7; no clear D gene. The CDR3 has 14 residues. Trimming pared 3 bases from V and 5 bases from J, leaving 14 bases between. CDR1 and CDR2 (germline): MNHEY, SMNVEV (reference sequence). The CDR3 DNA reads as TGTGCCAGCAGTTTTAGCCTCGACCCCAACGAGCAGTACTTC. Translated, it gives CASSFSLDPNEQYF.

The chain couples TRBV5-1 to TRBJ1-1; TRBD1 agrees at 7 bases. The CDR3 consists of 17 residues. Germline V CDR1 and CDR2: SGHRS, YFSETQ. The junction had 13 bases not matched to a gene; V was cut back by 4 bases and J by 1 base. Written as DNA, the CDR3 is TGCGCCAGCAGCCCGGACAGGTCCGTGAATAGGAACACTGAAGCTTTCTTT. It specifies CASSPDRSVNRNTEAFF.

This chain uses TRBV5-1 with TRBJ2-2, with D uncertain. The CDR3 spans 14 residues. CDR1 is SGHRS, CDR2 YFSETQ, per germline. Between the trimmed V and J ends, which lost 2 bases and 1 base, there was a span of 6 bases. CDR3 nucleotides: TGCGCCAGCAGCTTAACAGAGAACACCGGGGAGCTGTTTTTT. Translation: CASSLTENTGELFF.

This chain uses TRBV5-4 with TRBJ2-2; TRBD1 is a possible D gene (6 bases). The V end was cut by 0 bases, the J end by 0 bases, with 9 bases between. Germline V gene lookup returns CDR1 SGHNT and CDR2 YYREEE (reference sequence). There are 16 residues in the CDR3. CDR3 nucleotides: TGTGCCAGCAGCTTGGACAGGGATGCGAACACCGGGGAGCTGTTTTTT. Translation gives CASSLDRDANTGELFF.

The chain is built from TRBV7-3 and TRBJ2-1, with 8 bases identical to TRBD2. CDR3 length: 15 amino acids. Germline loops: CDR1 SGHTA, CDR2 FQGTGA. V lost 3 bases, J lost 4 bases, and 5 bases stayed unmatched. CDR3 sequence: CASSFYGRGYNEQFF. The CDR3 region has the DNA TGTGCCAGCAGCTTCTACGGGAGGGGGTACAATGAGCAGTTCTTC.

The chain has TRBV5-4 and TRBJ1-1; D call uncertain. V was pared by 4 bases and J by 3 bases, with 7 bases between. Germline V gene sequence: CDR1 SGHNT, CDR2 YYREEE (reference sequence). The CDR3 spans 12 residues. CDR3 sequence: CASSPKDTEAFF. CDR3 nucleotide sequence: TGTGCCAGCAGCCCGAAGGACACTGAAGCTTTCTTT. Full variable domain (remainder filled in from reference TRBV5-4 and TRBJ1-1): ETGVTQSPTHLIKTRGQQVTLRCSSQSGHNTVSWYQQALGQGPQFIFQYYREEENGRGNFPPRFSGLQFPNYSSELNVNALELDDSALYLCASSPKDTEAFFGQGTRLTVV.

The rearrangement uses TRBV27 and TRBJ1-2, with 7 bases lining up with TRBD1. The ends lost 6 bases at V and 7 bases at J; junction bases unmatched: 11. CDR1 is MNHEY and CDR2 is SMNVEV in the germline V gene (reference sequence). CDR3 length: 14 residues. The CDR3: CASRPRQGLGGYTF. The DNA for the CDR3 is TGTGCCAGCAGACCTAGACAGGGACTAGGTGGCTACACCTTC.

The J gene is TRBJ2-2, the V gene TRBV7-9; D call uncertain. Germline CDR1 is SEHNR and CDR2 is FQNEAQ (reference sequence). This CDR3 is built from 13 residues. Trimming took 3 bases from V and 3 from J, leaving 5 bases between them. The CDR3 DNA sequence: TGTGCCAGCAGCTTCACACACACCGGGGAGCTGTTTTTT. Translation: CASSFTHTGELFF.

The chain has TRBV6-1 and TRBJ2-7, with a possible D match to TRBD1 (5 bases). V shed 1 base and J shed 6 bases, with 10 bases lying between them. The CDR3 contains 13 residues. Germline CDR1 reads MNHNS; CDR2 reads SASEGT. The CDR3 DNA reads as TGTGCCAGCAGTGAAGATTTGCAGGGCGAGCAGTACTTC. Translation: CASSEDLQGEQYF.

V and J are TRBV27 and TRBJ1-5; TRBD1 might be the D (6 bases). Germline values: CDR1 MNHEY, CDR2 SMNVEV (reference sequence). The germline V and J ends were trimmed by 2 bases and 7 bases, with 6 bases remaining between them. This CDR3 comprises 12 residues. This chain's CDR3 is CASSLGGQPQHF. The CDR3 DNA reads as TGTGCCAGCAGTTTAGGGGGCCAGCCCCAGCATTTT.

This chain connects TRBV28 to TRBJ2-7, with D possibly being TRBD1 or TRBD2 (6 bases each). V dropped 7 bases and J dropped 0 bases, with 16 bases sitting between them. CDR3 length: 15 amino acids. The germline CDR1 and CDR2 sequences are MDHEN and SYDVKM. In DNA form, the CDR3 reads TGTGCCAGCACCAATCGAGGGGGGAACTCCTACGAGCAGTACTTC. Its translation is CASTNRGGNSYEQYF.

The chain links TRBV27 to TRBJ2-6; D uncertain. V lost 3 bases and J lost 4, with 16 bases in between. There are 17 residues in the CDR3. Germline V gives CDR1 MNHEY, CDR2 SMNVEV (reference sequence). CDR3 bases: TGTGCCAGCAGTTTCCAAGCCCACAAGGCCGGGGCCAACGTCCTGACTTTC. This sequence encodes CASSFQAHKAGANVLTF.

This clone showed up just a few times. V gene TRBV4-3 combines with J gene TRBJ2-7; 15 bases align to TRBD2. Germline V gene data show CDR1 as LGHNA and CDR2 as YSLEER. J was trimmed by 5 bases and V by 3 bases; bases with no gene match: 5. CDR3 length: 16 residues. The CDR3 DNA sequence: TGCGCCAGCAGCCACGGACTAGCGGGAGGGGGAGACGAGCAGTACTTC. Amino acid sequence: CASSHGLAGGGDEQYF.

This clone was found a few times. The V call is TRBV7-9, the J call TRBJ1-3; TRBD1 matches 8 bases. V was pared by 4 bases and J by 5 bases, with 10 bases of the junction left unmatched. The length of the CDR3 is 16 residues. Germline V gene sequence: CDR1 SEHNR, CDR2 FQNEAQ (reference sequence). CDR3 bases: TGTGCCAGCAGCTCCCTCGCGACAGGGGATAGAAACACCATATATTTT. It specifies CASSSLATGDRNTIYF.

The CDR3 loop reads CASVGGGARDTDTQYF. CDR3 bases: TGTGCCAGCGTGGGTGGCGGGGCTCGGGACACAGATACGCAGTATTTT. The rearrangement uses TRBV5-5 and TRBJ2-3; tentative D call: TRBD2 (6 bases). CDR3 length equals 16 residues. Trimming took 7 bases from V and 2 from J, leaving 20 bases between them. Germline lookup yields CDR1 SGHKS and CDR2 YYEKEE (reference sequence).

The chain links TRBV5-4 to TRBJ2-6; D uncertain. In germline, CDR1 is SGHNT, CDR2 YYREEE (reference sequence). V shed 1 base and J shed 0 bases, with 5 bases lying between them. The CDR3 is made up of 15 amino acids. CDR3 residues: CASSLKISGANVLTF. The CDR3 coding sequence is TGTGCCAGCAGCTTGAAGATCTCTGGGGCCAACGTCCTGACTTTC.

The V call is TRBV5-4, the J call TRBJ2-7; 7 positions agree with TRBD1. CDR3 length equals 14 residues. CDR1 is SGHNT, CDR2 YYREEE, per germline (reference sequence). J gave up 3 bases and V 3 bases, and 6 bases lay outside the gene matches. CDR3 DNA: TGTGCCAGCAGCTCTGACAGGGATTTCTACGAGCAGTACTTC. Encoded protein: CASSSDRDFYEQYF.

This sequence joins TRBV9 and TRBJ1-2; no reliable D call. V gave up 4 bases and J gave up 0 bases, with 16 bases separating them. This CDR3 is built from 16 residues. CDR1 and CDR2 from the germline V gene are SGDLS and YYNGEE. DNA of the CDR3: TGTGCCAGCAGCCGCCGTTCGGGGTCAGCTAACTATGGCTACACCTTC. It codes for CASSRRSGSANYGYTF.

The chain couples TRBV20-1 to TRBJ1-5; D not certain. The V end lost 2 bases, the J end lost 4 bases, and 3 bases lay between the germline ends. CDR3 length: 11 amino acids. In germline, CDR1 is DFQATT, CDR2 SNEGSKA (reference sequence). The DNA of the CDR3 is TGCAGTGCTAGACAGAATCAGCCCCAGCATTTT. Translating gives CSARQNQPQHF.

The chain employs TRBV5-1 and TRBJ1-4; 9 bases line up with TRBD1. Germline assignment: CDR1 SGHRS and CDR2 YFSETQ. The J segment lost 2 bases and the V segment lost 5 bases, leaving 4 bases of the junction unmatched. The CDR3 has 15 amino acids. Here the CDR3 DNA reads TGCGCCAGCAGGGGACAGGGTGGCACTAATGAAAAACTGTTTTTT. Translating it yields CASRGQGGTNEKLFF.

The chain employs TRBV24-1 and TRBJ2-7; TRBD2 matches at 8 bases. The trim removed 7 bases at V and 3 bases at J, leaving 10 bases unmatched. Germline V CDR1 and CDR2: KGHDR, SFDVKD. The CDR3 extends over 15 amino acids. The CDR3 region has the DNA TGTGCCACCAGCGGGAGCACTAGCGGTCTCTACGAGCAGTACTTC. Amino acids: CATSGSTSGLYEQYF.

J is TRBJ2-2 and V is TRBV7-3, with D perhaps matching TRBD2 (5 bases). Deletions cut 5 bases from V and 5 bases from J, with 21 bases between. Per the germline V gene, CDR1 is SGHTA and CDR2 is FQGTGA. CDR3 length: 17 residues. CDR3 amino acids: CASSPDLVGRVTGELFF. CDR3 nucleotides: TGTGCCAGCAGCCCTGACTTGGTGGGGAGAGTAACCGGGGAGCTGTTTTTT.

This chain connects TRBV29-1 to TRBJ1-2; 7 bases are shared with TRBD1. The CDR3 runs to 12 residues. CDR1 and CDR2 (germline): SQVTM, ANQGSEA. The J segment lost 7 bases and the V segment lost 7 bases, leaving 9 bases of the junction unmatched. CDR3 sequence: CSGWGQGGGYTF. The CDR3 DNA follows: TGCAGCGGCTGGGGGCAGGGGGGTGGCTACACCTTC. The full variable domain, with the rest looked up from reference TRBV29-1 and TRBJ1-2, is SAVISQKPSRDICQRGTSLTIQCQVDSQVTMMFWYRQQPGQSLTLIATANQGSEATYESGFVIDKFPISRPNLTFSTLTVSNMSPEDSSIYLCSGWGQGGGYTFGSGTRLTVV.

This chain joins TRBV27 and TRBJ2-2, with D possibly matching TRBD1 (5 bases). There are 16 residues in the CDR3. The V end lost 2 bases, the J end lost 4 bases, and 14 bases lay between the germline ends. The germline V gene encodes CDR1 MNHEY and CDR2 SMNVEV (reference sequence). The DNA for the CDR3 is TGTGCCAGCAGTTTACTATCAGGGTTGGGCACCGGGGAGCTGTTTTTT. Translating gives CASSLLSGLGTGELFF.

The chain has TRBV6-1 and TRBJ2-1; possibly TRBD1 or TRBD2 for D (7 bases each). V shed 1 base and J shed 7 bases, with 17 bases lying between them. The CDR3 is 16 residues long. Germline V gene sequence: CDR1 MNHNS, CDR2 SASEGT. The CDR3 protein is CASSEGAGRGRNEQFF. CDR3 nucleotide sequence: TGTGCCAGCAGTGAAGGGGCGGGGAGGGGGCGAAATGAGCAGTTCTTC.

Only a few counts were recorded for this clone. CDR3 coding DNA: TGTGCCAGCAGCCAAGACTATGGGGGCACTGAAGCTTTCTTT. Residues: CASSQDYGGTEAFF. The chain joins TRBV3-1 (or the pseudogene TRBV3-2) to TRBJ1-1; D may be TRBD1 (5 bases). Trimming shortened V by 0 bases and J by 4 bases, and 9 bases separated the two germline ends. The V gene's germline CDR1 is LGHDT and CDR2 YNNKEL (reference sequence). This CDR3 comprises 14 residues.